Below are 28 T cell receptor beta chains sequenced from a single sample in a study of T cell repertoires in cytomegalovirus infection. One entry per CDR3 protein results from TCRdb running MiXCR on the reads. The sample holds about 900,000 distinct CDR3 sequences, around 32% seen once. These TCRs are of unknown antigen specificity. Sample: cultured CD8+ T cells from PBMCs, taken from culture after CMV antigen stimulation. Every receptor here comes from a human donor in good health (CMV status not recorded). Some clones in this sample may be carry-over from other donors' samples.

A few counts support this clonotype. V usage is TRBV4-3 and J usage is TRBJ1-5; tentative D call: TRBD1 (6 bases). CDR3 length: 15 residues. Germline V gene data show CDR1 as LGHNA and CDR2 as YSLEER. V was pared by 0 bases and J by 6 bases, with 12 bases between. This chain's CDR3 is CASSQDSGGRQPQHF. DNA of the CDR3: TGCGCCAGCAGCCAAGATAGTGGGGGGCGTCAGCCCCAGCATTTT.

This clonotype was counted between two and nine times. This chain joins TRBV20-1 and TRBJ2-1; D may correspond to TRBD1 or TRBD2 (5 bases each). The V end lost 6 bases, the J end lost 5 bases, and 26 bases lay between the germline ends. CDR3 size: 17 residues. From germline, CDR1 is DFQATT and CDR2 SNEGSKA (reference sequence). In DNA form, the CDR3 reads TGCAGTGCAACCACAAATTTGGGGGAAGGGGTACACAATGAGCAGTTCTTC. This codes for CSATTNLGEGVHNEQFF.

This chain uses TRBV28 with TRBJ1-1, with D unclear. Germline CDR1 and CDR2: MDHEN and SYDVKM. The V gene lost 3 bases and the J gene lost 5 bases, with 19 bases spanning the gap. The CDR3 totals 16 residues. The CDR3 DNA sequence: TGTGCCAGCAGTTTTTTCACCCGTGGGCGGGGTACTGAAGCTTTCTTT. Its protein is CASSFFTRGRGTEAFF.

With regard to this clonotype: One base away lies a much larger clone, so this may be a sequencing read error. The chain joins TRBV2 to TRBJ2-7, with D perhaps being TRBD1 or TRBD2 (6 bases each). CDR1 is SNHLY, CDR2 FYNNEI, per germline. This CDR3 has 14 residues. CDR3 coding DNA: TGTGTCAGCCAGGGAGGTACAGGGACCTACGAGCAGTACGTC. Translated, it gives CVSQGGTGTYEQYV.

The sample holds a few counts of this clonotype. The DNA of the CDR3 is TGTGCCAGCAGTTACTCGCTGACAGGGCCAAACACTGAAGCTTTCTTT. Amino acids: CASSYSLTGPNTEAFF. J is TRBJ1-1 and V is TRBV6-2 or TRBV6-3; TRBD1 matches 7 bases. V was clipped by 0 bases and J by 2 bases; unmatched bases: 6. The CDR3 is 16 residues long. CDR1 and CDR2 (germline): MNHEY, SVGEGT.

The chain uses TRBV7-6 and TRBJ1-1, with D unclear. Germline CDR1 is SGHVS and CDR2 is FNYEAQ. Deletions cut 1 base from V and 4 bases from J, with 13 bases between. The CDR3 has 15 residues. CDR3 nucleotide sequence: TGTGCCAGCAGCTTAGACAGTGGGCCTTTCACTGAAGCTTTCTTT. Amino acid sequence: CASSLDSGPFTEAFF.

The V and J genes are TRBV20-1 and TRBJ1-1; D is unresolved. Germline V gene lookup returns CDR1 DFQATT and CDR2 SNEGSKA (reference sequence). Trimming cost V 4 bases and J 0 bases, with 15 bases left between them. The CDR3 is 15 residues long. This CDR3 is CSATTFAGLNTEAFF. The CDR3 DNA follows: TGCAGTGCTACTACGTTTGCAGGATTGAACACTGAAGCTTTCTTT.

This clonotype turned up a few times. The chain recombines TRBV6-6 with TRBJ2-3; D unclear. Deletions cut 0 bases from V and 0 bases from J, with 7 bases between. The CDR3 has 15 amino acids. Germline CDR1 MNHNY, CDR2 SVGAGI (reference sequence). The DNA for the CDR3 is TGTGCCAGCAGTTACTCGATGGCCAGCACAGATACGCAGTATTTT. Translating gives CASSYSMASTDTQYF.

This clonotype was seen a few times. The rearrangement links TRBV29-1 to TRBJ1-1; D gene unclear. CDR3 length: 11 residues. Germline values: CDR1 SQVTM, CDR2 ANQGSEA. Trimming pared 6 bases from V and 1 base from J, leaving 6 bases between. The CDR3 loop is CSVAKNTEAFF. The CDR3 nucleotides are TGCAGCGTGGCGAAGAACACTGAAGCTTTCTTT. Supplemented by reference TRBV29-1 and TRBJ1-1, the full variable domain reads SAVISQKPSRDICQRGTSLTIQCQVDSQVTMMFWYRQQPGQSLTLIATANQGSEATYESGFVIDKFPISRPNLTFSTLTVSNMSPEDSSIYLCSVAKNTEAFFGQGTRLTVV.

The chain joins TRBV7-6 to TRBJ2-1; TRBD1 matches 7 bases. Germline CDR1 is SGHVS and CDR2 is FNYEAQ. The trim removed 2 bases at V and 5 bases at J, leaving 9 bases unmatched. This CDR3 spans 16 amino acids. This CDR3 reads CASSLPSQGEHNEQFF. DNA for the CDR3: TGTGCCAGCAGCTTACCTTCGCAGGGGGAACACAATGAGCAGTTCTTC.

The chain recombines TRBV6-5 with TRBJ1-2; 12 positions agree with TRBD1. V shed 6 bases and J 1 base; nucleotides not matched to a gene: 6. Germline CDR1 MNHEY, CDR2 SVGAGI. The CDR3 runs 16 residues. In nucleotides, the CDR3 is TGTGCCAGCAGCCCGGGACAGGGGGCGCTTAACTATGGCTACACCTTC. It is translated as CASSPGQGALNYGYTF.

Comments on this clonotype: This CDR3 fails to terminate in the conserved phenylalanine or tryptophan, so it likely reflects a read error. The chain is built from TRBV7-6 and TRBJ2-7; TRBD1 might be the D (5 bases). In germline, CDR1 is SGHVS, CDR2 FNYEAQ. The CDR3 contains 13 residues. The V end was cut by 5 bases, the J end by 9 bases, with 17 bases between. The CDR3 bases are TGTGCCAGCAGCGCCGCTACAGGCTACACGCAGTACTCC. Encoded protein: CASSAATGYTQYS.

Ten or more counts support this clonotype. The chain links TRBV7-8 to TRBJ2-7; 11 bases map to TRBD1. CDR1 and CDR2 from the germline V gene are SGHVS and FQNEAQ. The V gene end was trimmed by 5 bases and the J gene end by 4 bases; junction bases not matched to a gene: 10. CDR3 size: 16 residues. CDR3 in DNA: TGTGCCAGCAGCCCGAACCGGGGACAGGGGGATTACGAGCAGTACTTC. This translates into CASSPNRGQGDYEQYF.

For this clonotype: A read error may be the cause here, since a much bigger clone is one base away. The J gene is TRBJ1-2, the V gene TRBV7-9, with D possibly being TRBD1 (6 bases). CDR1 SEHNR and CDR2 FQNEAQ come from the germline V gene (reference sequence). V was trimmed by 10 bases and J by 2 bases, leaving 17 bases between them. The CDR3 length is 14 residues. The CDR3 DNA follows: TGTGCCAACATCATACCACAGGGCAACTATGGCTACACCTTC. Amino acid sequence: CANIIPQGNYGYTF. The variable domain in full, completed from reference TRBV7-9 and TRBJ1-2, reads DTGVSQNPRHKITKRGQNVTFRCDPISEHNRLYWYRQTLGQGPEFLTYFQNEAQLEKSRLLSDRFSAERPKGSFSTLEIQRTEQGDSAMYLCANIIPQGNYGYTFGSGTRLTVV.

The V and J genes are TRBV19 and TRBJ1-5; D is unclear. Between the trimmed V and J ends, which lost 0 bases and 0 bases, there was a span of 3 bases. The germline V gene encodes CDR1 LNHDA and CDR2 SQIVND (reference sequence). The CDR3 extends over 14 amino acids. The CDR3 loop is CASSIDDSNQPQHF. The CDR3 nucleotides read TGTGCCAGTAGTATAGACGATAGCAATCAGCCCCAGCATTTT.

This chain connects TRBV7-6 to TRBJ2-1; D is unresolved. The CDR3 is made up of 15 amino acids. With 4 bases removed from V and 0 bases from J, the gap between germline ends came to 10 bases. Germline V CDR1 and CDR2: SGHVS, FNYEAQ. The CDR3 loop is CASSSMGNSYNEQFF. Written as DNA, the CDR3 is TGTGCCAGCAGCTCGATGGGCAACTCCTACAATGAGCAGTTCTTC. Full variable domain (outside the CDR3, taken from reference TRBV7-6 and TRBJ2-1): GAGVSQSPRYKVTKRGQDVALRCDPISGHVSLYWYRQALGQGPEFLTYFNYEAQQDKSGLPNDRFSAERPEGSISTLTIQRTEQRDSAMYRCASSSMGNSYNEQFFGPGTRLTVL.

There are many counts of this clonotype. The chain recombines TRBV7-6 with TRBJ2-5, with 7 bases that match TRBD2. The V gene end was trimmed by 5 bases and the J gene end by 2 bases; junction bases not matched to a gene: 11. The CDR3 runs 16 residues. Germline V gene data show CDR1 as SGHVS and CDR2 as FNYEAQ. The CDR3 bases are TGTGCCAGCAGCCCCACTAAGCGGGGAACACAAGAGACCCAGTACTTC. The encoded protein is CASSPTKRGTQETQYF.

This clonotype was observed many times. The chain is built from TRBV7-8 and TRBJ2-4; 9 positions agree with TRBD2. This CDR3 is 19 amino acids long. V was clipped by 4 bases and J by 1 base; unmatched bases: 14. Germline V CDR1 and CDR2: SGHVS, FQNEAQ. The CDR3 nucleotides are TGTGCCAGCAGCTCCCTGCGGGGGGGCCCGGATGAGGCCAAAAACATTCAGTACTTC. As protein: CASSSLRGGPDEAKNIQYF.

This rearrangement joins TRBV12-3 or TRBV12-4 to TRBJ1-2; TRBD1 matches 8 bases. This CDR3 contains 13 residues. Trimming at V came to 4 bases and at J to 6 bases, leaving 4 bases not matched to a gene. The CDR3 nucleotides are TGTGCCAGCAGTTCTCCAGGGGGCGATGGCTACACCTTC. Protein product: CASSSPGGDGYTF.

This chain links TRBV11-2 with TRBJ2-3; 9 bases map to TRBD2. CDR1 is SGHAT and CDR2 is FQNNGV in the germline V gene. This CDR3 has 16 amino acids. V was clipped by 5 bases and J by 0 bases; unmatched bases: 6. The CDR3, as DNA: TGTGCCAGCAGCCTTCGGACTAGCGCTAGCACAGATACGCAGTATTTT. It yields the protein CASSLRTSASTDTQYF.

This clonotype has a count of ten or more. This chain links TRBV12-3 or TRBV12-4 with TRBJ1-2; D unresolved. With 2 bases removed from V and 3 bases from J, the gap between germline ends came to 7 bases. The CDR3 has 13 residues. The CDR3, as DNA: TGTGCCAGCAGTTTAACGGCTTACTATGGCTACACCTTC. As protein: CASSLTAYYGYTF.

This clonotype has ten or more counts. The chain uses TRBV7-9 and TRBJ1-1; TRBD1 matches 7 bases. V dropped 4 bases and J dropped 0; count of bases not matched to a gene: 5. CDR1 is SEHNR and CDR2 is FQNEAQ in the germline V gene (reference sequence). CDR3 length: 15 amino acids. CDR3 residues: CASSSDRLVNTEAFF. As DNA, the CDR3 is TGTGCCAGCAGCTCGGACAGGCTCGTGAACACTGAAGCTTTCTTT.

V is TRBV7-9 and J is TRBJ1-4; D gene uncertain. The germline CDR1 and CDR2 sequences are SEHNR and FQNEAQ (reference sequence). This CDR3 comprises 15 residues. V lost 4 bases and J 8 bases, leaving 17 bases between the germline ends. The CDR3 region has the DNA TGTGCCAGCAGCTCCTCCTCTTCGGCACGAGAAAAACTGTTTTTT. Its protein is CASSSSSSAREKLFF.

A note on this clonotype: The junction departs from the called germline gene at one end, perhaps through a read error. The V and J genes are TRBV19 and TRBJ1-5; D gene ambiguous. This CDR3 spans 15 amino acids. The germline V gene encodes CDR1 LNHDA and CDR2 SQIVND (reference sequence). The CDR3 loop reads CASSYGPYSNQPQLF. The CDR3 DNA is TGTGCCAGTAGTTACGGACCATATAGCAATCAGCCCCAGCTTTTT.

This clonotype was seen more than once but under ten times. The J gene is TRBJ2-7, the V gene TRBV7-2; D is unclear. This CDR3 comprises 14 residues. Per the germline V gene, CDR1 is SGHTA and CDR2 is FQGNSA. Trimming shortened V by 4 bases and J by 2 bases, and 12 bases separated the two germline ends. CDR3 nucleotides: TGTGCCAGCAGCTCACACTGGAGCCCCTACGAGCAGTACTTC. Amino acids: CASSSHWSPYEQYF.

The chain's CDR3 is CASSIGGVDQPQHF. CDR3 nucleotides: TGTGCCAGTAGTATCGGAGGAGTCGATCAGCCCCAGCATTTT. The chain is built from TRBV19 and TRBJ1-5; D uncertain. Trimming cost V 3 bases and J 5 bases, with 11 bases left between them. The length of the CDR3 is 14 residues. CDR1 is LNHDA, CDR2 SQIVND, per germline (reference sequence). The full variable domain, its missing parts supplied by reference TRBV19 and TRBJ1-5, is DGGITQSPKYLFRKEGQNVTLSCEQNLNHDAMYWYRQDPGQGLRLIYYSQIVNDFQKGDIAEGYSVSREKKESFPLTVTSAQKNPTAFYLCASSIGGVDQPQHFGDGTRLSIL.

The sample holds a few counts of this clonotype. This chain links TRBV27 with TRBJ2-7; 8 bases fit TRBD1. The germline CDR1 and CDR2 sequences are MNHEY and SMNVEV (reference sequence). There are 14 residues in the CDR3. With 5 bases clipped from V and 5 bases from J, the junction kept 8 bases outside the gene matches. In nucleotides, the CDR3 is TGTGCCAGCAGTACACACCGGACAGGGAACGAGCAGTACGTC. The encoded protein is CASSTHRTGNEQYV.

This chain links TRBV27 with TRBJ1-2, with D possibly matching TRBD1 (5 bases). Trimming pared 7 bases from V and 3 bases from J, leaving 18 bases between. Germline V gene lookup returns CDR1 MNHEY and CDR2 SMNVEV (reference sequence). This CDR3 is 15 amino acids long. The CDR3 region is CASTLSYGTHYGYTF. The CDR3 DNA reads TGTGCCAGCACCTTGAGCTACGGGACGCACTATGGCTACACCTTC.